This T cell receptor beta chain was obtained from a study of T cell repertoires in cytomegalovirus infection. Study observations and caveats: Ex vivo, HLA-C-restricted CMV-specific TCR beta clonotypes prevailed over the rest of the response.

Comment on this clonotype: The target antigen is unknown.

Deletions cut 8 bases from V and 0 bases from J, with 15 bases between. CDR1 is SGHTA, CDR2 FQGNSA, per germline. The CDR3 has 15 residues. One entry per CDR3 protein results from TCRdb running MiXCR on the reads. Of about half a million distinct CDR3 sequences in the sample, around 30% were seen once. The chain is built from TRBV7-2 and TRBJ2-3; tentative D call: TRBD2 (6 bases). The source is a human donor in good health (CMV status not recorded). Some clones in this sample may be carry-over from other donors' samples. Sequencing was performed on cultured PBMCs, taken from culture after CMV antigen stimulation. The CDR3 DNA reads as TGTGCCAGCCCTCGGGACTTCCCTAGCACAGATACGCAGTATTTT. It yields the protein CASPRDFPSTDTQYF.